What follows is one T cell receptor beta chain and its context. Antigen unknown. The data belong to a study of cytomegalovirus exposure and HLA in healthy donors. Study in general: The platform used for the 120 or so validation repertoires matched that of the roughly 670 first-cohort repertoires, a later analysis reported. The study, taken as a whole, reports: The classifier reportedly diagnosed cytomegalovirus status with high sensitivity and specificity. According to the study, around 160 TCR beta chains were cytomegalovirus-associated.

Sequencing was performed with immunoSEQ multiplex PCR; in TCRdb, only in-frame clones are kept and a portion is missing. The profile shows about 110,000 clones, roughly nine tenths of them singletons. CDR3 length: 14 amino acids. The germline CDR1 and CDR2 sequences are WNHNN and SYGVQD (reference sequence). V lost 5 bases and J lost 5; bases outside the gene matches: 6. Sequenced: PBMCs. The rearrangement joins TRBV10-1 to TRBJ2-7; 10 bases agree with TRBD1. The TCR sequence derives from a woman aged 18-29 years in good health and CMV-seropositive. The CDR3 here is CASSRTGGMNEQYF. The CDR3 DNA reads TGCGCCAGCAGTAGGACAGGGGGTATGAACGAGCAGTACTTC.